Sequencing of this TCR beta chain was carried out in a study of metastatic and nonmetastatic thyroid tumors. Looking at the study overall: Repertoires from blood and tumor or nodule tissue of malignant and benign thyroid patients were compared.

The V and J ends lost 1 base and 4 bases, in that order; junction bases with no gene match: 7. Germline lookup yields CDR1 LGHDT and CDR2 YNNKEL (reference sequence). The CDR3 is made up of 16 amino acids. TCRdb re-called the PCR reads via MiXCR. The table includes just under 4,000 clones, 22% detected once. No treatment had been given to any patient before thyroid surgery. Sample: tumor tissue. This chain joins TRBV3-1 and TRBJ1-3, with TRBD1 identical over 7 bases. The source is a female donor with papillary thyroid cancer or a benign thyroid nodule (not recorded which). Some clones in this sample may be carry-over from other donors' samples. The CDR3 here is CASSQAPGQFGNTIYF. CDR3 DNA sequence: TGTGCCAGCAGCCAAGCCCCGGGACAGTTCGGAAACACCATATATTTT.